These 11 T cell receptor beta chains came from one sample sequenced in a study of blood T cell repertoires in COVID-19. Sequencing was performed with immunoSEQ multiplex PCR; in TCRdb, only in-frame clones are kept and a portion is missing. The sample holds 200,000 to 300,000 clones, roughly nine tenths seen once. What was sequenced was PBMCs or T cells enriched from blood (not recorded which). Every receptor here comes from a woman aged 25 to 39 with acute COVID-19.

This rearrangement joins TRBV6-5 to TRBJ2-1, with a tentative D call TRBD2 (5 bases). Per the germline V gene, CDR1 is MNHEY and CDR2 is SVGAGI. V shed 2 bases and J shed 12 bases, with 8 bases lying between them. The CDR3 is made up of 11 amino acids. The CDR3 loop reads CASSYRGLQFF. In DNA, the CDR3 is TGTGCCAGCAGTTACCGAGGGTTGCAGTTCTTC.

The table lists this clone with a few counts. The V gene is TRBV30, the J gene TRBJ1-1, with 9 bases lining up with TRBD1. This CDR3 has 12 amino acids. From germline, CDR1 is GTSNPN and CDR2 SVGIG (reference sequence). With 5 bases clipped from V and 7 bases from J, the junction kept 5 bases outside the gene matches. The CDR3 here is CAWGRQGDEAFF. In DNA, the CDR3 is TGTGCCTGGGGACGACAGGGGGATGAAGCTTTCTTT.

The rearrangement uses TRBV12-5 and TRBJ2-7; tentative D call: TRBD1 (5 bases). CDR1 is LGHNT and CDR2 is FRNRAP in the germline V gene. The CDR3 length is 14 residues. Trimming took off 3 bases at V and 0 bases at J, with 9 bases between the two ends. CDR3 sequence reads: CASGFRDSSYEQYF. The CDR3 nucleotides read TGTGCTAGTGGTTTCCGAGACAGCTCCTACGAGCAGTACTTC.

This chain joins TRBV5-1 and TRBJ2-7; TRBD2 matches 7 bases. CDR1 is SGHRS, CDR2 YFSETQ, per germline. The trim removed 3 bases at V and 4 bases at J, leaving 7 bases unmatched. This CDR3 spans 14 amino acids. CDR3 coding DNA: TGCGCCAGCAGCTGGGAGGGAGTTGTATACGAGCAGTACTTC. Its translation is CASSWEGVVYEQYF.

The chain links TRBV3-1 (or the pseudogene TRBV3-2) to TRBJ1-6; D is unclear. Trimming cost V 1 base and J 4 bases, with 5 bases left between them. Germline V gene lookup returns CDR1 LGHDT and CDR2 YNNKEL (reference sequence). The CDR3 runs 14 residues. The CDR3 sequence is CASSQGTYNSPLHF. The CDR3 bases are TGTGCCAGCAGCCAAGGTACATATAATTCACCCCTCCACTTT.

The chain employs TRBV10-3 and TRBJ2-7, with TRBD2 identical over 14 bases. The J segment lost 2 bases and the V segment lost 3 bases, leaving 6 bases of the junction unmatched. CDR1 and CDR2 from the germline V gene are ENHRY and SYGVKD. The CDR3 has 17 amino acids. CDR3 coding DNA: TGTGCCATCAGTGAACATGGGACTAGCGGGGGACCCTACGAGCAGTACTTC. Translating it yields CAISEHGTSGGPYEQYF.

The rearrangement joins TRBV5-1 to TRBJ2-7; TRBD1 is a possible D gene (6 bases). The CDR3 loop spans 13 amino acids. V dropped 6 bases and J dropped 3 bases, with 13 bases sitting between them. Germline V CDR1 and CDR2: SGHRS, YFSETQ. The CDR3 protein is CASKPGDNYEQYF. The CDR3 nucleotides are TGCGCCAGCAAGCCAGGGGACAACTACGAGCAGTACTTC.

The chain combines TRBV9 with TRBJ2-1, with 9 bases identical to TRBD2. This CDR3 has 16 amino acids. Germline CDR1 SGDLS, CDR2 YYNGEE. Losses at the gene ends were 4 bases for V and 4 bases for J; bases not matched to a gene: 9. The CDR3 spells CASSPGGGGAYNEQFF. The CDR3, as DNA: TGTGCCAGCAGCCCTGGAGGCGGGGGGGCATACAATGAGCAGTTCTTC. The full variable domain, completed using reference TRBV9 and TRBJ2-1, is DSGVTQTPKHLITATGQRVTLRCSPRSGDLSVYWYQQSLDQGLQFLIQYYNGEERAKGNILERFSAQQFPDLHSELNLSSLELGDSALYFCASSPGGGGAYNEQFFGPGTRLTVL.

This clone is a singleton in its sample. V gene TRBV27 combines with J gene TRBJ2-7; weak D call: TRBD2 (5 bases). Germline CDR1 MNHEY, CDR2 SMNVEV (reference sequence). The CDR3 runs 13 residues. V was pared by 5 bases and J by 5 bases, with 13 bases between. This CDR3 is CASSIGRGNEQYF. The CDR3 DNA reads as TGTGCCAGCAGTATTGGTCGGGGAAACGAGCAGTACTTC.

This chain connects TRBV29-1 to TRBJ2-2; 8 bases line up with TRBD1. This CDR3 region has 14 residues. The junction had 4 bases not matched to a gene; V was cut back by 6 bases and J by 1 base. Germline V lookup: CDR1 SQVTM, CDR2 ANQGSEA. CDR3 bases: TGCAGCGTGGAACAGGGGGTGAACACCGGGGAGCTGTTTTTT. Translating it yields CSVEQGVNTGELFF.

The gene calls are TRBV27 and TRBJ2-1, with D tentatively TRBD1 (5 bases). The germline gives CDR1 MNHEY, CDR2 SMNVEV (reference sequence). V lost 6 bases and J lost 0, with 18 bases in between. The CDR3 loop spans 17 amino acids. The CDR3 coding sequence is TGTGCCAGCAGCTCCCTGGGGCAGGCGAGCTCCTACAATGAGCAGTTCTTC. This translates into CASSSLGQASSYNEQFF.